This TCR beta chain is drawn from a study of T cell responses to AZD1222 COVID-19 vaccine. The CDR3 contains 12 residues. V was trimmed by 2 bases and J by 5 bases, leaving 6 bases between them. The germline CDR1 and CDR2 sequences are SNHLY and FYNNEI. Repertoires were generated with immunoSEQ multiplex PCR, while TCRdb's copy carries only in-frame clones and drops some. Found here are about 66,000 clones, roughly 87% of them singletons; the top ten hold about 18%. This clonotype was obtained from an adult in good health. The genes are TRBV2 and TRBJ2-5, with D unclear. The material sequenced was peripheral blood, taken on day 0 of AZD1222 vaccination. The CDR3 protein is CASSESHETQYF. CDR3 nucleotide sequence: TGTGCCAGCAGTGAAAGCCACGAGACCCAGTACTTC.